The 23 T cell receptor beta chains below were found in one sample sequenced in a study of shared clonotypes between healthy human individuals. CD45RO negativity and positive selection for CCR7 defined naive CD8 cells, a population that excluded terminally differentiated effector memory CD45RA+ cells. Using immunoSEQ multiplex PCR, the repertoire was profiled, and TCRdb retains in-frame clones only, with some absent. This table has roughly 2,000,000 clones, approximately 94% appearing once. Sequencing was performed on naive CD8+ T cells sorted from blood. Receptors originate from a man aged 18 to 35 in good health.

CDR3 region: CASSQGKTATYYEQYF. In DNA, the CDR3 is TGCGCCAGCAGCCAAGGGAAGACAGCGACCTACTACGAGCAGTACTTC. The chain joins TRBV4-3 to TRBJ2-7; TRBD1 is a possible D gene (5 bases). CDR3 length equals 16 residues. The V gene lost 1 base and the J gene lost 3 bases, with 16 bases spanning the gap. The germline gives CDR1 LGHNA, CDR2 YSLEER.

This sequence joins TRBV11-2 and TRBJ2-1, with TRBD2 matching over 10 bases. The CDR3 has 15 residues. Trimming took 4 bases from V and 4 from J; bases not matched to a gene: 4. Germline CDR1 reads SGHAT; CDR2 reads FQNNGV. The CDR3 DNA sequence: TGTGCCAGCAGCTCCGAGGGACTAGCGTACAATGAGCAGTTCTTC. It codes for CASSSEGLAYNEQFF.

The gene calls are TRBV10-1 and TRBJ2-7; perhaps TRBD2 as D (6 bases). Germline V gene sequence: CDR1 WNHNN, CDR2 SYGVQD (reference sequence). Trimming left V 7 bases short and J 3 bases short, with 13 bases between. The CDR3 runs to 13 residues. CDR3 region: CASMEGEGYEQYF. CDR3 DNA: TGCGCCAGCATGGAGGGCGAGGGCTACGAGCAGTACTTC.

The chain employs TRBV12-5 and TRBJ2-7; D assignment may be TRBD1 or TRBD2 (5 bases each). CDR1 is LGHNT and CDR2 is FRNRAP in the germline V gene. V was trimmed by 2 bases and J by 5 bases, leaving 13 bases between them. This CDR3 region has 14 residues. This CDR3 reads CASGLFGAPHEQYF. The CDR3 DNA is TGTGCTAGTGGTTTGTTCGGGGCTCCCCACGAGCAGTACTTC. The whole variable domain, filled in from reference TRBV12-5 and TRBJ2-7, reads DARVTQTPRHKVTEMGQEVTMRCQPILGHNTVFWYRQTMMQGLELLAYFRNRAPLDDSGMPKDRFSAEMPDATLATLKIQPSEPRDSAVYFCASGLFGAPHEQYFGPGTRLTVT.

The rearrangement links TRBV6-5 to TRBJ2-2; D assignment may be TRBD1 or TRBD2 (6 bases each). Germline V gene sequence: CDR1 MNHEY, CDR2 SVGAGI. CDR3 length: 15 amino acids. The V gene lost 3 bases and the J gene lost 5 bases, with 13 bases spanning the gap. For the CDR3, the DNA is TGTGCCAGCAGTTATGTAGAAGGGGGGACCGGGGAGCTGTTTTTT. Protein product: CASSYVEGGTGELFF.

The rearrangement links TRBV6-5 to TRBJ1-1, with D tentatively TRBD1 (5 bases). V dropped 5 bases and J dropped 8 bases, with 15 bases sitting between them. CDR1 is MNHEY and CDR2 is SVGAGI in the germline V gene. There are 13 residues in the CDR3. The CDR3 here is CASSQGRAAEAFF. The CDR3 DNA follows: TGTGCCAGCAGTCAGGGCAGGGCTGCGGAAGCTTTCTTT.

The V call is TRBV11-2, the J call TRBJ2-1; 10 nucleotides line up with TRBD2. Germline values: CDR1 SGHAT, CDR2 FQNNGV. This CDR3 spans 17 amino acids. V was pared by 6 bases and J by 0 bases, with 8 bases of the junction left unmatched. The CDR3 DNA reads TGTGCCAGCAGAAGGACTAGCGGCCTTGGCTCCTACAATGAGCAGTTCTTC. Translating it yields CASRRTSGLGSYNEQFF.

The sample holds one count of this clone. The CDR3 here is CASSLGTGLTYNEQFF. The CDR3 DNA reads TGCGCCAGCAGCTTAGGGACAGGGCTGACCTACAATGAGCAGTTCTTC. The J gene is TRBJ2-1, the V gene TRBV5-1; 9 positions match TRBD1. The CDR3 has 16 amino acids. The germline CDR1 and CDR2 sequences are SGHRS and YFSETQ. Unmatched junction bases numbered 5, after V lost 2 bases and J lost 2 bases.

With respect to this clone: This sample includes further DNA sequences coding for the same CDR3. The V call is TRBV4-1, the J call TRBJ2-1, with TRBD1 as a possible D gene (6 bases). The germline V gene has CDR1 MGHRA and CDR2 YSYEKL. The CDR3 contains 12 residues. The V end was cut by 1 base, the J end by 9 bases, with 7 bases between. In nucleotides, the CDR3 is TGCGCCAGCAGCCAAGGAGGGGGTGAGCAGTTCTTC. It specifies CASSQGGGEQFF.

This chain connects TRBV6-5 to TRBJ2-1, with TRBD1 as a possible D gene (6 bases). This CDR3 is 15 amino acids long. V was clipped by 0 bases and J by 7 bases, with 13 bases between them. CDR1 is MNHEY, CDR2 SVGAGI, per germline. The CDR3 loop is CASSYSMGAANEQFF. CDR3 DNA sequence: TGTGCCAGCAGTTACTCGATGGGGGCGGCTAATGAGCAGTTCTTC.

The genes are TRBV7-5 and TRBJ1-2; the tabulated D call, TRBD1, remains unverified against the DNA. TRBV7-5 is a pseudogene. The CDR3 is 17 residues long. The CDR3 loop is CARSLGTGGYPNYGYTF. The CDR3 nucleotides read TGTGCCAGAAGCTTGGGAACAGGCGGTTATCCTAACTATGGCTACACCTTC.

The chain couples TRBV6-1 to TRBJ1-6; D is unresolved. The V gene lost 8 bases and the J gene lost 7 bases, with 12 bases spanning the gap. The germline V gene has CDR1 MNHNS and CDR2 SASEGT. This CDR3 has 13 residues. The CDR3 DNA follows: TGTGCCAGCCTCCATATGGTGAATTCACCCCTCCACTTT. Protein product: CASLHMVNSPLHF.

DNA of the CDR3: TGTGCCAGCAGTGCCCAGACAGGGGCAGAGACCCAGTACTTC. This codes for CASSAQTGAETQYF. This sequence joins TRBV6-5 and TRBJ2-5, with TRBD1 identical over 8 bases. The CDR3 has 14 amino acids. V was clipped by 5 bases and J by 4 bases; unmatched bases: 6. Germline lookup yields CDR1 MNHEY and CDR2 SVGAGI.

This clone was counted once. Other DNA sequences in this sample translate to the same CDR3. The chain couples TRBV9 to TRBJ1-1; D gene ambiguous. The CDR3 is 14 amino acids. V was shortened by 0 bases and J by 4 bases, with 10 bases between the two germline ends. CDR1 and CDR2 (germline): SGDLS, YYNGEE. The CDR3 loop reads CASSVEGVGTEAFF. CDR3 sequence (DNA): TGTGCCAGCAGCGTAGAGGGAGTCGGCACTGAAGCTTTCTTT.

The chain has TRBV19 and TRBJ2-1, with D uncertain. The ends were cut back, 2 bases at V and 2 bases at J, with 10 bases in the middle. The CDR3 runs 15 residues. The V gene's germline CDR1 is LNHDA and CDR2 SQIVND (reference sequence). This CDR3 is CASSIRPTAYNEQFF. CDR3 nucleotide sequence: TGTGCCAGTAGTATAAGACCCACCGCCTACAATGAGCAGTTCTTC.

V is TRBV28 and J is TRBJ1-5, with D maybe TRBD1 (6 bases). The CDR3 is 15 residues long. Germline CDR1 reads MDHEN; CDR2 reads SYDVKM. Deletions cut 2 bases from V and 5 bases from J, with 13 bases between. The CDR3 DNA reads as TGTGCCAGCAGTTTAGAGGGGGGACGTTATCAGCCCCAGCATTTT. Translated: CASSLEGGRYQPQHF.

V and J are TRBV28 and TRBJ2-5, with unresolved D. CDR3 size: 13 residues. Between the trimmed V and J ends, which lost 6 bases and 3 bases, there was a span of 11 bases. The germline gives CDR1 MDHEN, CDR2 SYDVKM. The CDR3 DNA is TGTGCCAGCAGGCCGGACCACAAAGAGACCCAGTACTTC. It encodes CASRPDHKETQYF.

Written as DNA, the CDR3 is TGTGCCAGCAGCTCGGGACTAGCGGGAGGCCCCTCCTACGAGCAGTACTTC. Translation gives CASSSGLAGGPSYEQYF. The gene calls are TRBV7-8 and TRBJ2-7, with 15 bases that match TRBD2. There are 17 residues in the CDR3. V shed 4 bases, J shed 0 bases, and the junction held 4 bases outside the gene matches. CDR1 and CDR2 (germline): SGHVS, FQNEAQ.

The chain links TRBV30 to TRBJ2-2; tentatively, D is TRBD2 (5 bases). Deletions cut 4 bases from V and 0 bases from J, with 12 bases between. The CDR3 spans 15 residues. Germline V gives CDR1 GTSNPN, CDR2 SVGIG (reference sequence). Here the CDR3 DNA reads TGTGCCTGGACGAGGGAGCGCCCGAACACCGGGGAGCTGTTTTTT. Translated: CAWTRERPNTGELFF.

The chain is built from TRBV7-8 and TRBJ2-1; TRBD2 agrees at 15 bases. The CDR3 spans 18 residues. Germline V gene data show CDR1 as SGHVS and CDR2 as FQNEAQ. Trimming at V came to 5 bases and at J to 5 bases, leaving 10 bases not matched to a gene. The CDR3 nucleotides are TGTGCCAGCAGCGTGGGACTAGCGGGAGGCCACCCGAACAATGAGCAGTTCTTC. This encodes CASSVGLAGGHPNNEQFF.

The chain has TRBV21-1 and TRBJ1-4; the DNA was not compared with TRBD1, the D call given in the table. TRBV21-1 is flagged as a pseudogene. There are 21 residues in the CDR3. DNA for the CDR3: TGTGCCAGCAGCCCTCGTGCCAGGGGATTGATTCGACGGCGGACTAATGAAAAACTGTTTTTT. Its protein product is CASSPRARGLIRRRTNEKLFF.

In nucleotides, the CDR3 is TGTGCCAGCAGCTTGGCAGGGTGGTCCCTAAATCAGCCCCAGCATTTT. It codes for CASSLAGWSLNQPQHF. The chain links TRBV7-2 to TRBJ1-5, with D perhaps TRBD1 (5 bases). V shed 3 bases and J shed 4 bases, with 16 bases lying between them. The CDR3 covers 16 residues. The germline CDR1 and CDR2 sequences are SGHTA and FQGNSA.

This rearrangement joins TRBV4-1 to TRBJ2-7; TRBD2 matches 9 bases. The CDR3 has 14 amino acids. The ends lost 1 base at V and 4 bases at J; junction bases unmatched: 2. Germline lookup yields CDR1 MGHRA and CDR2 YSYEKL. The CDR3, as DNA: TGCGCCAGCAGCCAAGTAGCGGGAGTGTACGAGCAGTACTTC. Translated: CASSQVAGVYEQYF.